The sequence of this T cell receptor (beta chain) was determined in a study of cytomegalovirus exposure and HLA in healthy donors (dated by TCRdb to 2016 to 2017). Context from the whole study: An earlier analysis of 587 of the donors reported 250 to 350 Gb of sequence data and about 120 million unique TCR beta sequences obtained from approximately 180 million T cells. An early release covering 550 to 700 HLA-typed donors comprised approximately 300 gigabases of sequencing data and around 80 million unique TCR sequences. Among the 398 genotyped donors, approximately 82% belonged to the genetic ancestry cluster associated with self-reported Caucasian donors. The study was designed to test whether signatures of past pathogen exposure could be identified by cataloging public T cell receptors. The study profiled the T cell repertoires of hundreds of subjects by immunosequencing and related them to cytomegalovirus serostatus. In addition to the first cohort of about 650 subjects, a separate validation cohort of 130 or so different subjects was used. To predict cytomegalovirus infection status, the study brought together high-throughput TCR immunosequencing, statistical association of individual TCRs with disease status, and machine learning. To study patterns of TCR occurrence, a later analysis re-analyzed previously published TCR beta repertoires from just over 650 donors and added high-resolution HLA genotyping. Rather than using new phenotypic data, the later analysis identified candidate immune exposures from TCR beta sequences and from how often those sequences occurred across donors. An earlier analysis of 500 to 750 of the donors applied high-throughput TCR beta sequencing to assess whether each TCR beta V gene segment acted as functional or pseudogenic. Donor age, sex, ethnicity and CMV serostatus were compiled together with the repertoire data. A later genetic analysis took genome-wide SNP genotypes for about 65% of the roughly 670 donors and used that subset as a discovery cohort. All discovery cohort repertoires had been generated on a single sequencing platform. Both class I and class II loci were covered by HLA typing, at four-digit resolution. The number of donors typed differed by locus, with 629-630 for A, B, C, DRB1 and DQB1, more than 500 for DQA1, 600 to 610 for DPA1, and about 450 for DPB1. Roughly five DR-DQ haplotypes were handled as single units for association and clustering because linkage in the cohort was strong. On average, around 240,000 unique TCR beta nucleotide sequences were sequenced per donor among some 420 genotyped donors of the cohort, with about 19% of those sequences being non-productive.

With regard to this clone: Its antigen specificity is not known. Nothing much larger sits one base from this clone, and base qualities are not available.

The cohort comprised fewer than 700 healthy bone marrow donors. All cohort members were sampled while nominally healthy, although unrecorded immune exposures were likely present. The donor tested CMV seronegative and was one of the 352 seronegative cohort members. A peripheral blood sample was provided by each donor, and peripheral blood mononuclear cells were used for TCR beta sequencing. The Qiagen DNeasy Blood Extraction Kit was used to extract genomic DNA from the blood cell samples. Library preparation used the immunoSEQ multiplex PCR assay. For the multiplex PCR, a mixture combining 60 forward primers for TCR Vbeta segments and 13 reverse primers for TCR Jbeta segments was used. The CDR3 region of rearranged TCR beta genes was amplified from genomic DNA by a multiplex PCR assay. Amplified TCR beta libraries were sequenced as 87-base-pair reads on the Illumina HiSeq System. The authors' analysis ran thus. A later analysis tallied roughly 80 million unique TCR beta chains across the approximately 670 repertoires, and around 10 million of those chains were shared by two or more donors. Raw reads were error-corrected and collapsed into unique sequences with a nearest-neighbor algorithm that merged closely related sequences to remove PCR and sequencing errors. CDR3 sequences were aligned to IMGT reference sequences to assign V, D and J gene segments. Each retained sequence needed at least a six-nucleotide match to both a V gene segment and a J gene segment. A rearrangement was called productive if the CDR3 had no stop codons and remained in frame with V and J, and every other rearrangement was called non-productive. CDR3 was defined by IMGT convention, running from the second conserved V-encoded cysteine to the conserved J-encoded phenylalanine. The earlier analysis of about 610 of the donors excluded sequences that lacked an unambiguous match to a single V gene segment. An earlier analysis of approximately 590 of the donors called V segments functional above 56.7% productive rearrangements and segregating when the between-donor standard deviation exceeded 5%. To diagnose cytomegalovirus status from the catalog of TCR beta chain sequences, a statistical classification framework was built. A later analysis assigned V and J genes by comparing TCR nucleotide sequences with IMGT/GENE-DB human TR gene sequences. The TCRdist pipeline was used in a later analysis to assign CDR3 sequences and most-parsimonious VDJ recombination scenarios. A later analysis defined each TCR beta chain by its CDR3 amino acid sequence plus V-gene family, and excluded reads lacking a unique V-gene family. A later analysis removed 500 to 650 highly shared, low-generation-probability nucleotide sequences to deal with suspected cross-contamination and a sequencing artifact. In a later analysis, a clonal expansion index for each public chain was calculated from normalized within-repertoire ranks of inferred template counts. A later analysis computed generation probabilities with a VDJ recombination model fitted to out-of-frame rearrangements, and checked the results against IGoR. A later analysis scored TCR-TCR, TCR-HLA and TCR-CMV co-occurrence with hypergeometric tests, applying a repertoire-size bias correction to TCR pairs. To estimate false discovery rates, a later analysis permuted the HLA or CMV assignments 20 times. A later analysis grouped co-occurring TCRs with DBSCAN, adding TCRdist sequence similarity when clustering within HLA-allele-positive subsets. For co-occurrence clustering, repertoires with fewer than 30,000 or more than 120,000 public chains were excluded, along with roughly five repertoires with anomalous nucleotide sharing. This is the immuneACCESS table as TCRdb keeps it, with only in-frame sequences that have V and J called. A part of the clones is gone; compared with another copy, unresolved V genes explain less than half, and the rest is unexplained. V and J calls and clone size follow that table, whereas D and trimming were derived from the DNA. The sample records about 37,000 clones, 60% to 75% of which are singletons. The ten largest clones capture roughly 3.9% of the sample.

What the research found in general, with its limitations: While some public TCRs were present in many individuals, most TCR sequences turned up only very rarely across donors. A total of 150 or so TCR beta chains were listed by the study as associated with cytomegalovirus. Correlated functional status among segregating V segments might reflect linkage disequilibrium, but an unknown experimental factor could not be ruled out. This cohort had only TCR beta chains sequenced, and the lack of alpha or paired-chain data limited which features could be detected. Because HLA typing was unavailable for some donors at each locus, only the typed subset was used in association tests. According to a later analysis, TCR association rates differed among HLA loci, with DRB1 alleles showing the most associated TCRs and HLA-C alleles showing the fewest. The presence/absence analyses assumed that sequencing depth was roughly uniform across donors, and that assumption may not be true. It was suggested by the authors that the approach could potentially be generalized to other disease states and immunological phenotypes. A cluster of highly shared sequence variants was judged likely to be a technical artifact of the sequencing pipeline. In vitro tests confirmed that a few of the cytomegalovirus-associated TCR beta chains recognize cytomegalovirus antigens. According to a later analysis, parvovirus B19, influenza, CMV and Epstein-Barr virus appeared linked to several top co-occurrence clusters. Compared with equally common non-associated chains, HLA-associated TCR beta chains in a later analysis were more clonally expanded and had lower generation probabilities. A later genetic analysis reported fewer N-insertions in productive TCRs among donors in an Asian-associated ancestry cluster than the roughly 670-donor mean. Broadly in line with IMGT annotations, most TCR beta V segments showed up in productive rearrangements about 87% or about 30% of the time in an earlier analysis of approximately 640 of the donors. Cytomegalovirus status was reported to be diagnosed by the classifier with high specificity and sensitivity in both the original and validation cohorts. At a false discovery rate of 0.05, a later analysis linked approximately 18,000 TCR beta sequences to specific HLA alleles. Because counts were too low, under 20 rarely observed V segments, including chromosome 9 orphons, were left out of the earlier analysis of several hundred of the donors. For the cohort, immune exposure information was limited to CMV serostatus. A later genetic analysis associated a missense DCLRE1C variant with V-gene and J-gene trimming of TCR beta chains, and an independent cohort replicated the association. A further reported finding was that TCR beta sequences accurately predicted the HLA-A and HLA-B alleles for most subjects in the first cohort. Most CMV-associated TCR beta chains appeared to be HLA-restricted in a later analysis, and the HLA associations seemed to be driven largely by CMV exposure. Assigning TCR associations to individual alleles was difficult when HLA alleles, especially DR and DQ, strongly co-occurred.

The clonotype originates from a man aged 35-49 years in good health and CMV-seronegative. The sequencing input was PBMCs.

The base sequence is TGTGCCAGCAGTGAACGTGGAGGGGCCAGTACAGATACGCAGTATTTT. Its product reads: CASSERGGASTDTQYF. This sequence uses TRBV2 and TRBJ2-3; the D gene is perhaps TRBD2, on 6 matching bases. The CDR3 contains 16 residues, cysteine and phenylalanine counted. Only the CDR3 part of the read is kept: 48 bases, read in frame from the first base. The junction carries 15 bases between V and J, which are trimmed by 2 bases and 3 bases respectively. CDR1 SNHLY and CDR2 FYNNEI were looked up in the germline V gene.